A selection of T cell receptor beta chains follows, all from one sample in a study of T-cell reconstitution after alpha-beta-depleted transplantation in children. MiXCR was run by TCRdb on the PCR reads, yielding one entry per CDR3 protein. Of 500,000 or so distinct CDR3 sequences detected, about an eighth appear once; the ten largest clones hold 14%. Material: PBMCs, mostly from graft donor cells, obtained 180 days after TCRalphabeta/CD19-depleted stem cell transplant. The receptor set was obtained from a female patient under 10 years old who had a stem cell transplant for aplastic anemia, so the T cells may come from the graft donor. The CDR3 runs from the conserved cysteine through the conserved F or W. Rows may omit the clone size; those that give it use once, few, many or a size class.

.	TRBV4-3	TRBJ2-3	CASSPREGTFPDTQYF
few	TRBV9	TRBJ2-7	CASSAGGGYSYEQYF
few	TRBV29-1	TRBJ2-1	CSVEYTGVGAYNEQFF
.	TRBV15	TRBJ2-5	CATSVPRELGRLAENKETQYF
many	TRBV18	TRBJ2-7	CASSRQGAYEQYF
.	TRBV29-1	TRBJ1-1	CSVDNLNTEAFF
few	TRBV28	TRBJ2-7	CASSPPRGLDEQYF
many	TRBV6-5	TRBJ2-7	CASSYSGTGPYEQYF
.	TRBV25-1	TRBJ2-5	CASSEFVWGQETQYF
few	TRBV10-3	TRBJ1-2	CAISDSPYGYTF
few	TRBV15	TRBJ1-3	CATSREGQGWLSGNTIYF
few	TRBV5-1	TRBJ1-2	CASSLHHTAGYTF
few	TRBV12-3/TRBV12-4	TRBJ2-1	CASSFGFKWDNEQFF
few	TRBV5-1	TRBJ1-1	CASSPAGGATEAFF
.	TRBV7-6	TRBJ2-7	CASRKIQDLSYEQYF
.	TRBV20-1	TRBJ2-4	CSASRGDLAKNIQYF
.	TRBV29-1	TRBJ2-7	CSVERLAGGLGEQYF
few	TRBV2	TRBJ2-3	CASSATTTDTQYF
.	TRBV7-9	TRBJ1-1	CASSLEAENTEAFF
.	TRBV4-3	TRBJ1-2	CASSHDDTGGSGYTF
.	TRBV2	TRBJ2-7	CASIVDSYEQYF
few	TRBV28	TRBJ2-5	CASSLNPRETQYF
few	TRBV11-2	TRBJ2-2	CASSPRTGEAGELFF
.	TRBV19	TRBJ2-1	CASSSGTYLDNEQFF
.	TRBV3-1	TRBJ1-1	CASSQDTGLNTEAFF
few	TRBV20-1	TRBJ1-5	CSATERYAGYISNQPQHF
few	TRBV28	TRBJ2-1	CASSPLGLFYEQFF
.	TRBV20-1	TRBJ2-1	CSARVVGILYNEQFF
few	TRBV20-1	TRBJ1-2	CSVMEGFGYTF
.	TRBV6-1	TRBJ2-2	CASIPPGQWSGELFF
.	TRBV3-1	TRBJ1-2	CASSGQDRAYGYTF
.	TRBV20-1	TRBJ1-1	CSASLEGAGTEAFF
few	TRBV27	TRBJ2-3	CASSFRPGSTDTQYF
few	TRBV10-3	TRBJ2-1	CAIMEELYNEQFF
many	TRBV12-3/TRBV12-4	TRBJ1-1	CASSAKGNTEAFF
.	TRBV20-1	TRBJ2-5	CSGNLRTQETQYF
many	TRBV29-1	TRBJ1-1	CSVERAGVNTEAFF
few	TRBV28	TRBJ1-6	CASSLRLRSSYNSPLHF
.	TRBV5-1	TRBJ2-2	CASSPGLAGDGTGELFF
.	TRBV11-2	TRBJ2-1	CASSTGLPFLSF
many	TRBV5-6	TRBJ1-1	CASSLYMGYTEAFF
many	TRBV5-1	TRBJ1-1	CASSPSGGTNTEAFF
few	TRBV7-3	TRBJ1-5	CASEAFWGGGWQPQHF